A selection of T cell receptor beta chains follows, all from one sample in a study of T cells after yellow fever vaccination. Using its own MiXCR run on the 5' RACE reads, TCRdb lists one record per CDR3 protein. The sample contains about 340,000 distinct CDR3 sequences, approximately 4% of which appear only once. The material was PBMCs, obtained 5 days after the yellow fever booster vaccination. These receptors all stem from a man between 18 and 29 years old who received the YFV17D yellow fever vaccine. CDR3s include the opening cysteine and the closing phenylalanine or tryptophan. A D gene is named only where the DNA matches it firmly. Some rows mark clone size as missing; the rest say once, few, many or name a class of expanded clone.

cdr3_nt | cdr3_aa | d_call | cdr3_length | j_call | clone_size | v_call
TGTGCCAGCAGCTCCCACGAGGCCCGGGTGGCGAACACTGAAGCTTTCTTT | CASSSHEARVANTEAFF | NA | 17 | TRBJ1-1 | many | TRBV11-2
TGTGCCAGCAGTCTCAGGGGATTTATCTATGGCTACACCTTC | CASSLRGFIYGYTF | NA | 14 | TRBJ1-2 | NA | TRBV12-3/TRBV12-4
TGCGCCAGCAGCCAGGCTAGCGGGGGGGCGTGGGATACGCAGTATTTT | CASSQASGGAWDTQYF | TRBD2 | 16 | TRBJ2-3 | NA | TRBV4-3
TGTGCCAGCAGCCCCCGAGGAGGACTAGCGGGGGCTCGGGGGACAGATACGCAGTATTTT | CASSPRGGLAGARGTDTQYF | TRBD2 | 20 | TRBJ2-3 | NA | TRBV9
TGTGCCAGCAGTATCCACAGGGGGCTGGACGAGCAGTACTTC | CASSIHRGLDEQYF | TRBD1 | 14 | TRBJ2-7 | NA | TRBV6-5
TGTGCCAGCAGCTTCACGGACAGGTTTGTTGAGCAGTTCTTC | CASSFTDRFVEQFF | TRBD1 | 14 | TRBJ2-1 | NA | TRBV7-9
TGCGCCAGCAGCCAATATTCCGCGACAGGGGGACATGGCTACACCTTC | CASSQYSATGGHGYTF | TRBD1 | 16 | TRBJ1-2 | NA | TRBV4-1
TGTGCCAGCAGTAAGCCAGATGCAGGGGGAACTGGGGCCAACGTCCTGACTTTC | CASSKPDAGGTGANVLTF | TRBD1 | 18 | TRBJ2-6 | few | TRBV6-6
TGTGCCAGCAGCCGTCCTAGGGGGGGCAGGGCCAATGAGCAGTTCTTC | CASSRPRGGRANEQFF | NA | 16 | TRBJ2-1 | few | TRBV9
TGTGCCACTTCCGGACAGGGGGCAACTGATACGCAGTATTTT | CATSGQGATDTQYF | TRBD1 | 14 | TRBJ2-3 | few | TRBV10-3
TGCAGCTTCGGGGCGGCGGGGACGGGCAATGAGCAGTTCTTC | CSFGAAGTGNEQFF | NA | 14 | TRBJ2-1 | many | TRBV29-1
TGCAGTGCTAACTCGATGACAGGGGGCACAGATACGCAGTATTTT | CSANSMTGGTDTQYF | TRBD1 | 15 | TRBJ2-3 | many | TRBV20-1
TGTGCCAGCAGCTTAATGCAGGCAACCTCTGGGGCCAACGTCCTGACTTTC | CASSLMQATSGANVLTF | NA | 17 | TRBJ2-6 | few | TRBV7-2
TGTGCCACCAGCAGAGACGACACCGGCTCTGGAAACACCATATATTTT | CATSRDDTGSGNTIYF | NA | 16 | TRBJ1-3 | many | TRBV15
TGTGCCAGCACTTCTTTCGGGACAGGTTATGGCTACACCTTC | CASTSFGTGYGYTF | TRBD1 | 14 | TRBJ1-2 | many | TRBV6-5
TGTGCCAGCAGTTTCGAACCGGAATACAATGAGCAGTTCTTC | CASSFEPEYNEQFF | NA | 14 | TRBJ2-1 | many | TRBV6-2/TRBV6-3
TGTGCCAGTTCGGACTACTTACAAGAGACCCAGTACTTC | CASSDYLQETQYF | NA | 13 | TRBJ2-5 | NA | TRBV6-2/TRBV6-3
TGTGCCAGCAGGACACAGGGAGGTAGAGAGACCGGGGAGCTGTTTTTT | CASRTQGGRETGELFF | NA | 16 | TRBJ2-2 | few | TRBV7-2
TGCGCCAGCAGCCAGCGTCGTATTGAAGGACCTTACCAAGAGACCCAGTACTTC | CASSQRRIEGPYQETQYF | NA | 18 | TRBJ2-5 | many | TRBV4-3
TGCAGCGTTTGCCACGGCAGGGGAGACCAAGAGACCCAGTACTTC | CSVCHGRGDQETQYF | NA | 15 | TRBJ2-5 | few | TRBV29-1
TGTGCCACCGGTCGGTCAGGGGTTGAAAAACTGTTTTTT | CATGRSGVEKLFF | NA | 13 | TRBJ1-4 | NA | TRBV7-2
TGTGCCAGCAGCCAACAGGGGGCCGCTGGAAACACCATATATTTT | CASSQQGAAGNTIYF | TRBD1 | 15 | TRBJ1-3 | NA | TRBV3-1
TGCAGTGCTAGGGGACAGGGACACACAGATACGCAGTATTTT | CSARGQGHTDTQYF | TRBD1 | 14 | TRBJ2-3 | NA | TRBV20-1
TGTGCCAGCAGCTATGGGGGAAATTCAGATACGCAGTATTTT | CASSYGGNSDTQYF | NA | 14 | TRBJ2-3 | few | TRBV4-2
TGTGCCGTGACAAGTTGTCCAACTAATGAAAAACTGTTTTTT | CAVTSCPTNEKLFF | NA | 14 | TRBJ1-4 | many | TRBV3-1
TGCGCCAGCAGCCAAGAACTGGTCCTGGGAGAGACCCAGTACTTC | CASSQELVLGETQYF | NA | 15 | TRBJ2-5 | NA | TRBV4-1
TGTGCCAGTAGCCCGGACAGTCGCCCCTATGGCTACACCTTC | CASSPDSRPYGYTF | NA | 14 | TRBJ1-2 | many | TRBV19
TGTGCCAGCAGCTTAGGACAGGGGGGGACTGAAGCTTTCTTT | CASSLGQGGTEAFF | TRBD1 | 14 | TRBJ1-1 | many | TRBV11-2
TGTGCCAGCAGTGAGGAGGGGCTGGTCAGCAATCAGCCCCAGCATTTT | CASSEEGLVSNQPQHF | NA | 16 | TRBJ1-5 | NA | TRBV6-1
TGTGCCAGCAGCCAAGTGGCTAGCTCCTACAATGAGCAGTTCTTC | CASSQVASSYNEQFF | NA | 15 | TRBJ2-1 | many | TRBV4-2
TGTGCCAGTAGTGCAAAGGACAGGGCATCAAATCAGCCCCAGCATTTT | CASSAKDRASNQPQHF | TRBD1 | 16 | TRBJ1-5 | NA | TRBV19
TGTGCCAGCAGCCAAGAAGATAGCGGGGCGTCCACAGATACGCAGTATTTT | CASSQEDSGASTDTQYF | TRBD2 | 17 | TRBJ2-3 | few | TRBV4-2
TGCGCCAGCAGTGAGCCGACCGGGACAGGGACACATGGCTACACCTTC | CASSEPTGTGTHGYTF | TRBD1 | 16 | TRBJ1-2 | NA | TRBV10-2
TGCAGTGCTAGAGAAAGGGCAGGCAATCAGCCCCAGCATTTT | CSARERAGNQPQHF | NA | 14 | TRBJ1-5 | NA | TRBV20-1
TGCGCCAGCAGCTTGGACGTCGGAGTCTATGGCTACACCTTC | CASSLDVGVYGYTF | NA | 14 | TRBJ1-2 | many | TRBV5-1
TGTGCCAGCAGCGCCGAGTACACGGGTGCAGAGACCCAGTACTTC | CASSAEYTGAETQYF | NA | 15 | TRBJ2-5 | many | TRBV7-6
TGTGCCAGTAGTCCGCGGGGGACAGGGAACTATGGCTACACCTTC | CASSPRGTGNYGYTF | TRBD1 | 15 | TRBJ1-2 | few | TRBV19
TGTGCCACCAGCGGATCCCAGGGTTGGGATGAAAAACTGTTTTTT | CATSGSQGWDEKLFF | NA | 15 | TRBJ1-4 | few | TRBV15
TGTGCCAGTAGTACCCACAGGGTCGACATTCAGTACTTC | CASSTHRVDIQYF | NA | 13 | TRBJ2-4 | many | TRBV19
TGTGCCAGCAGCCCCCGGGACAGAGAGTTCGGGGAGCTGTTTTTT | CASSPRDREFGELFF | TRBD1 | 15 | TRBJ2-2 | many | TRBV7-7
TGTGCCAGCAGTTTCAGGGGGGGCCTGGAGCAGTTCTTC | CASSFRGGLEQFF | NA | 13 | TRBJ2-1 | NA | TRBV28
TGCGCCAGCAGCTTGCAGGTAGCGGGTAATGAAAAACTGTTTTTT | CASSLQVAGNEKLFF | NA | 15 | TRBJ1-4 | NA | TRBV5-1
TGTGCCAGCAGCTTAGGGGACAGACATGGCTACACCTTC | CASSLGDRHGYTF | TRBD1 | 13 | TRBJ1-2 | NA | TRBV7-2
TGCAGTGCTAGGGCTTTGGGAAAACTGTTTTTT | CSARALGKLFF | NA | 11 | TRBJ1-4 | few | TRBV20-1
TGTGCCAGCAGCTCGCCGGGACTAGCGGACGAGCAGTACTTC | CASSSPGLADEQYF | TRBD2 | 14 | TRBJ2-7 | many | TRBV5-4
TGTGCCAGCAGCTTAAGAGCGAACACTGAAGCTTTCTTT | CASSLRANTEAFF | NA | 13 | TRBJ1-1 | many | TRBV7-3
TGTGCCAGCAGTCGACAGGAGATCTCCTACGAGCAGTACTTC | CASSRQEISYEQYF | NA | 14 | TRBJ2-7 | NA | TRBV6-2/TRBV6-3
TGCGCCAGCAGCAGCGGGGTGTCAGCGTACGAGCAGTACTTC | CASSSGVSAYEQYF | TRBD2 | 14 | TRBJ2-7 | NA | TRBV5-1
TGTGCCAGCAGCTCGATTCCCACCGGGGAGCTGTTTTTT | CASSSIPTGELFF | NA | 13 | TRBJ2-2 | NA | TRBV5-5
TGTGCCAGCAGCATTCGGACCCTTACCCAGGAGCTGTTTTTT | CASSIRTLTQELFF | NA | 14 | TRBJ2-2 | many | TRBV7-8
TGTGCCAGCGGGACTAGGGGCACAGATACGCAGTATTTT | CASGTRGTDTQYF | TRBD2 | 13 | TRBJ2-3 | few | TRBV7-9
TGTGCCAGCAGCAGGGTGAGGGAGACCCAGTACTTC | CASSRVRETQYF | NA | 12 | TRBJ2-5 | NA | TRBV28
TGCAGTGCTAGACAGCAAGAGACCCAGTACTTC | CSARQQETQYF | NA | 11 | TRBJ2-5 | many | TRBV20-1
TGCGCCAGCAGCAAGCGGGGGGGATCCACAGATACGCAGTATTTT | CASSKRGGSTDTQYF | TRBD2 | 15 | TRBJ2-3 | NA | TRBV4-1
TGTGCCAGCAGCTGGGGGGACAGGAACACTGAAGCTTTCTTT | CASSWGDRNTEAFF | TRBD1 | 14 | TRBJ1-1 | many | TRBV7-9